These T cell receptor beta chains were read from a single sample in a study of OX40 agonist ivuxolimab in advanced cancers. Measured with immunoSEQ multiplex PCR; TCRdb has only the in-frame clones, and not every one. The sample shows approximately 54,000 clones, roughly 90% of them seen only once. Specimen: CD4+ or CD8+ T cells sorted from blood, collected in a trial of the OX40 agonist ivuxolimab. These receptors were collected from an adult with an advanced solid tumor such as melanoma, head and neck, liver or kidney cancer. CDR3s include the opening cysteine and the closing phenylalanine or tryptophan. The D gene is left open where the match is weak. Rows may omit the clone size; those that give it use once, few, many or a size class.

j_call: TRBJ1-2
v_call: TRBV19
d_call: TRBD1
clone_size: .
cdr3_aa: CASSIGTGANYGYTF
cdr3_nt: TGTGCCAGTAGTATAGGGACAGGGGCTAACTATGGCTACACCTTC

j_call: TRBJ1-2
v_call: TRBV28
d_call: TRBD1
clone_size: .
cdr3_aa: CASSYLPWGTGYGYTF
cdr3_nt: TGTGCCAGCAGTTACCTCCCTTGGGGGACAGGCTATGGCTACACCTTC

j_call: TRBJ2-2
v_call: TRBV4-3
d_call: .
clone_size: .
cdr3_aa: CASSQARGTGELFF
cdr3_nt: TGCGCCAGCAGCCAAGCGAGGGGCACCGGGGAGCTGTTTTTT

j_call: TRBJ1-1
v_call: TRBV5-1
d_call: .
clone_size: .
cdr3_aa: CASSLAGQENTEAFF
cdr3_nt: TGCGCCAGCAGCTTGGCGGGGCAGGAGAACACTGAAGCTTTCTTT

j_call: TRBJ1-1
v_call: TRBV11-1
d_call: TRBD1
clone_size: .
cdr3_aa: CASSSSRDRGQNTEAFF
cdr3_nt: TGTGCCAGCAGCTCGTCCCGGGACAGGGGACAGAACACTGAAGCTTTCTTT

j_call: TRBJ2-2
v_call: TRBV7-9
d_call: TRBD2
clone_size: few
cdr3_aa: CASSSWTSVNTGELFF
cdr3_nt: TGTGCCAGCAGCTCCTGGACTAGCGTTAACACCGGGGAGCTGTTTTTT

j_call: TRBJ2-7
v_call: TRBV11-2
d_call: .
clone_size: .
cdr3_aa: CASSPPGSAAYEQYF
cdr3_nt: TGTGCCAGCAGCCCGCCAGGGAGCGCGGCCTACGAGCAATACTTC

j_call: TRBJ1-1
v_call: TRBV7-9
d_call: TRBD1
clone_size: .
cdr3_aa: CASSLAGGQGLYNTEAFF
cdr3_nt: TGTGCCAGCAGCTTAGCGGGAGGACAGGGGTTGTACAACACTGAAGCTTTCTTT

j_call: TRBJ2-1
v_call: TRBV27
d_call: .
clone_size: .
cdr3_aa: CASSLGQGVVEQFF
cdr3_nt: TGTGCCAGCAGTTTAGGTCAGGGTGTTGTGGAGCAGTTCTTC

j_call: TRBJ2-7
v_call: TRBV13
d_call: .
clone_size: .
cdr3_aa: CASSQVAGGSYEQYF
cdr3_nt: TGTGCCAGCAGCCAGGTGGCTGGAGGGTCCTACGAGCAGTACTTC

j_call: TRBJ2-1
v_call: TRBV30
d_call: TRBD2
clone_size: .
cdr3_aa: CAWRGLAEYNEQFF
cdr3_nt: TGTGCCTGGAGGGGACTAGCGGAGTACAATGAGCAGTTCTTC

j_call: TRBJ2-1
v_call: TRBV12-5
d_call: .
clone_size: .
cdr3_aa: CASGLVLERVENEQFF
cdr3_nt: TGTGCTAGTGGTTTGGTACTAGAACGGGTAGAGAATGAGCAGTTCTTC

j_call: TRBJ2-1
v_call: TRBV4-3
d_call: .
clone_size: .
cdr3_aa: CASSLSWADLSSYNEQFF
cdr3_nt: TGCGCCAGCAGCCTTAGCTGGGCGGACTTGAGCTCCTACAATGAGCAGTTCTTC

j_call: TRBJ2-7
v_call: TRBV5-4
d_call: .
clone_size: .
cdr3_aa: CASSPGTYEQYF
cdr3_nt: TGTGCCAGCAGCCCGGGAACCTACGAGCAGTACTTC